A selection of T cell receptor beta chains follows, all from one sample in a study of blood T cells in healthy people across ages. TCRdb called the 5' RACE reads again in MiXCR, with one record for every CDR3 protein. The sample lists roughly 720,000 distinct CDR3 sequences; approximately 53% were seen once. Sequences were obtained from blood. These receptors all stem from a man of 80 years or more in good health. Each CDR3 is given without its conserved first and last residue. The D gene is left open where the match is weak.

TRBV11-3	-	ASSLISGGDSARRRDNEQF
TRBV20-1	-	SARDYGQGKETQY
TRBV10-2	TRBD1	ASSDPGQGYGYT
TRBV4-2	TRBD2	ASSQEAGVAKNIQY
TRBV20-1	-	SARGKTQGTRY
TRBV15	-	ATSRELLGANVLT
TRBV27	-	ASSFGGPRRKYNEQF
TRBV29-1	-	SVEGPRGWGRDEQF
TRBV28	-	ASSPLGASGLRNIQY
TRBV20-1	TRBD1	SAARRQGQHYEQY
TRBV9	-	ASSVYDIPSNYGYT
TRBV2	-	ASNVGGNYGYT
TRBV5-1	-	ASSSGPIPETQY
TRBV12-3/TRBV12-4	TRBD2	ASRRMSSGSVTGELF
TRBV5-5	-	ASSLGIVVGYEQY
TRBV6-5	TRBD2	ASSYRLAGYEQF
TRBV25-1	-	ASMGMNTEAF
TRBV4-1	TRBD1	ASSRETGLTYEQY
TRBV12-3/TRBV12-4	-	ASSLTIAKNIQY
TRBV15	TRBD1	ATSRGDRGYEQV
TRBV24-1	TRBD1	ATSDPSGGADRKTQY
TRBV29-1	-	SVAGIGETQY
TRBV7-3	TRBD1	ASSPLPGQGETQY
TRBV20-1	TRBD2	STPRGALRQETQY
TRBV7-8	TRBD2	ASRVREGAYEQY
TRBV7-2	TRBD1	ASSTRTGGNEKLF
TRBV7-2	-	ASSLGSYSCNEQF
TRBV5-1	-	ASSYDGGSEQY
TRBV6-2/TRBV6-3	TRBD2	ASSYVAGGPDADTQY
TRBV24-1	TRBD2	ATSDSREAPSYEQY
TRBV29-1	TRBD1	SVTGNYEQY
TRBV3-1	-	ASSPPRRGNEQF
TRBV20-1	-	SARDGVYEQY